This is a list of T cell receptor beta chains from one sample in a study of blood T cell repertoires in COVID-19. TCRdb's copy holds only in-frame clones and misses some; the assay was immunoSEQ multiplex PCR. The table includes 80,000 to 90,000 clones, 65% to 85% detected once. The material sequenced was peripheral blood. The receptors here all came from a man aged 65-85 years with acute or convalescent COVID-19. CDR3s include the opening cysteine and the closing phenylalanine or tryptophan. D genes are given only for firm matches. Some rows have no size entry. The others give once, few or many, or a class for an expanded clone.

d_gene	j_gene	abundance	v_gene	CDR3aa	CDR3nt
.	TRBJ1-6	.	TRBV6-5	CASAPTSSYNSPLHF	TGTGCCAGCGCCCCGACTAGCTCCTATAATTCACCCCTCCACTTT
.	TRBJ2-7	.	TRBV7-9	CASSTSSYEQYF	TGTGCCAGCAGCACAAGCTCCTACGAGCAGTACTTC
.	TRBJ1-1	few	TRBV7-9	CASSLGGGHLNTEAFF	TGTGCCAGCAGCTTGGGAGGGGGGCACCTGAACACTGAAGCTTTCTTT
TRBD2	TRBJ2-5	.	TRBV27	CASSPRLAGSTETQYF	TGTGCCAGCAGTCCGAGACTAGCGGGGTCAACGGAGACCCAGTACTTC
TRBD2	TRBJ2-3	.	TRBV5-1	CASSLGPLVAGGSTDTQYF	TGCGCCAGCAGCTTGGGTCCGCTTGTAGCGGGGGGGTCCACAGATACGCAGTATTTT
.	TRBJ1-3	.	TRBV30	CAWSDTGSGNTIYF	TGTGCCTGGAGTGATACGGGATCTGGAAACACCATATATTTT
TRBD1	TRBJ1-1	.	TRBV7-2	CASSFFTGGAGAFF	TGTGCCAGCAGCTTTTTCACAGGGGGCGCGGGAGCTTTCTTT
TRBD2	TRBJ2-1	few	TRBV4-2	CASSLTSGDYNEQFF	TGTGCCAGCAGCCTGACTAGCGGGGACTACAATGAGCAGTTCTTC
.	TRBJ2-2	.	TRBV7-3	CASSQSGRELFF	TGTGCCAGCAGCCAGTCTGGCAGGGAGCTGTTTTTT
TRBD1	TRBJ2-3	.	TRBV5-5	CASSSGTGSVTDTQYF	TGTGCCAGCAGCTCAGGGACAGGGAGCGTGACAGATACGCAGTATTTT
.	TRBJ1-1	.	TRBV4-1	CASSQGTRVNTEAFF	TGCGCCAGCAGCCAAGGGACGCGGGTGAACACTGAAGCTTTCTTT
TRBD2	TRBJ2-1	.	TRBV14	CASSQYRGGGQFF	TGTGCCAGCAGCCAATATCGGGGGGGAGGGCAGTTCTTC
TRBD1	TRBJ1-3	.	TRBV7-8	CASSSFNRGSTIYF	TGTGCCAGCAGCTCCTTTAACAGGGGTTCCACCATATATTTT
.	TRBJ2-2	.	TRBV28	CASTPIMPGGELFF	TGTGCCAGCACCCCGATTATGCCGGGCGGGGAGCTGTTTTTT
.	TRBJ1-5	.	TRBV21-1	CASSGGQGNQPQHF	TGTGCCAGCAGCGGGGGACAGGGGAATCAGCCCCAGCATTTT
TRBD1	TRBJ2-1	.	TRBV7-2	CASSLQGADNEQFF	TGTGCCAGCAGCTTACAGGGGGCGGACAATGAGCAGTTCTTC
.	TRBJ2-6	few	TRBV2	CASRDSQAGANVLTF	TGTGCCAGCAGGGACAGCCAGGCTGGGGCCAACGTCCTGACTTTC
.	TRBJ1-4	.	TRBV6-5	CANSDTPNEKLFF	TGTGCCAACTCGGACACACCAAATGAAAAACTGTTTTTT